In its sample, the clone carrying this T cell receptor beta chain was seen once. Antigen unknown. Study processing details: Out-of-frame sequences were removed, leaving about 2.2 million distinct TCRbeta sequences. Sequenced by immunoSEQ multiplex PCR; TCRdb stores in-frame clones only, minus some. The V and J calls and the clone size are those of that table, but D and trimming were determined from the DNA. This table holds some 59,000 clones, 82% found once. This specimen comes from a study of memory CD4+ T cells and cytomegalovirus serostatus. Looking at the study overall: Of the healthy Belgian adults, 9 were CMV seropositive and approximately 25 seronegative.

The sort gate was single viable CD3+CD4+CD8-CD45RO+ cells for memory CD4+ T cells. Notes on the study in general: Suggested: most of the CMV-linked TCR signature lies in CD4+ memory cells. Of approximately 150 reported CMV TCRbeta sequences, under 70 were found in memory CD4+ repertoires.

The sequence was obtained from an adult in good health and CMV-seronegative. Sample: memory CD4+ T cells from blood.

This CDR3 reads CASSQGWREGTQYF. CDR3 DNA: TGTGCCAGCAGCCAAGGGTGGAGAGAGGGGACCCAGTACTTC. J is TRBJ2-5 and V is TRBV4-2; a weak D match, TRBD2 (5 bases). Germline V gene lookup returns CDR1 LGHNA and CDR2 YNFKEQ. This CDR3 is built from 14 residues. Trimming shortened V by 1 base and J by 7 bases, and 13 bases separated the two germline ends.